This TCR beta chain was captured by sequencing in a study of vaccination and CD4 T cells after COVID-19 (dated by TCRdb to the early 2020s). Notes on the research overall: Convalescent patients had a positive SARS-CoV-2 result on nasal swab PCR, and of these patients, fewer than ten had mild disease and one had severe disease. In the convalescent cohort there were six males and four females, among whom were two Hispanic individuals, seven Caucasians, two Asians and one multiracial person. Two doses of either the Pfizer-BioNTech BNT162b2 vaccine (n=8) or the Moderna mRNA-1273 vaccine (n=2) were administered to participants. Post-COVID blood samples from convalescent patients were collected a median of 101 days after diagnosis, with a range of 35 to 161 days. Post-vaccine blood samples were collected a median of about 72 days after the second vaccine dose, ranging from roughly 13 to 241 days. For stimulating the cultures, overlapping spike peptide pools were used, derived from SARS-CoV-2 as well as from the common cold coronaviruses HCoV-NL63, HCoV-OC43 and HCoV-229E. In control cultures, a CEFX viral epitope pool was used as positive control, an HIV-1 Nef peptide pool was used as negative control, or no peptide was added. In around 9 COVID-19 convalescent patients and a handful of infection-naive healthy vaccine recipients, researchers compared the spike-specific CD4+ TCR repertoire from before mRNA vaccination with the repertoire from after. Study-wide findings and limitations: In convalescent patients, a median about 86% of post-vaccine SARS-CoV-2-reactive clones were detected only after vaccination, suggesting vaccine-specific priming. Of the vaccine-specific clones found in convalescent patients, nearly all (304 of 307) were mono-reactive for SARS-CoV-2 spike instead of being cross-reactive with common cold coronaviruses. The study included relatively few convalescent patients and did not analyze early timepoints after natural infection. Although the median number of SARS-CoV-2-reactive clonotypes went up from around 19 after infection to around 39 after vaccination, the increase was not significant.

Regarding this clonotype: Its antigen is unknown. Base qualities are not at hand, and no much larger clone is one base apart.

The germline V end is reduced by 6 bases and the J end by 0 bases; junction bases left unmatched: 0. The germline V gene provides CDR1 MGHRA and CDR2 YSYEKL. The CDR3 holds 13 amino acids from the cysteine to the phenylalanine. CDR3 DNA is the only sequence kept; it has 39 bases, read in frame from the first base. The treatment or condition label on this specimen signifies: approximately nine-day PBMC culture with coronavirus spike peptide pools or control peptides (ViraFEST assay). The ViraFEST assay was used in the study, in which antigen-specific T cells were expanded with peptide pools and expanded clonotypes were subsequently identified by TCR sequencing. The convalescent patients' positive SARS-CoV-2 PCR tests fell between March and December 2020, which was before the Alpha, Beta and Delta variants emerged in the United States. PBMCs were cultured at approximately 2 million per well in IMDM supplemented with approximately 5.3% human AB serum and about 10 IU/ml IL-2, with approximately 10 ug/ml peptide pools added. On days 3 and 7, half of the culture medium was replaced with fresh IL-2-containing medium. After roughly 11 days of culture, CD4+ T cells were isolated by negative selection with the EasySep CD4+ T cell isolation kit. PBMCs were separated from whole blood using Ficoll-Paque Plus gradient centrifugation and then either used fresh or cryopreserved at -140C. Culture conditions were generally each tested in triplicate wells.

The library was obtained by PCR. At the Johns Hopkins FTIC core, DNA from the cultured CD4+ T cells underwent TCR sequencing with the Oncomine TCR Beta short-read assay. Genomic DNA was extracted from the cultured CD4+ T cells with the QIAamp micro DNA kit. The Oncomine TCR Beta libraries from cultured CD4+ T cells were pooled using unique dual indexes and then sequenced on an Illumina iSeq 100. Processing in the source paper ran as follows. Non-productive sequences were filtered out, and CDR3s that did not start with C, did not end with F or W, or were shorter than 7 amino acids were discarded. The MANAFEST web application identified antigen-specific clonotypes by comparing peptide-stimulated wells against reference wells and other culture wells. To be called positive, a clone needed an FDR below 0.05, an odds ratio above 5, and a productive frequency above 0.1% in at least two of three replicate wells. A clonotype counted as cross-reactive if it showed significant expansion both in the SARS-CoV-2 spike wells and in at least one common cold coronavirus spike condition. Levenshtein distances (stringdist) and unrooted phylogenetic trees (ape) in R version 3.6.1 were used to assess CDR3 homology. TCRdb reran the public reads through fastp at Q25 and MiXCR, keeping productive beta chains. Rows merge per CDR3 protein into single entries with the most common DNA and genes. These V and J calls are TCRdb output, not the study's own analysis. For this sample there are 20,000 or so distinct CDR3 sequences; about 21% appear just once. Of the sample, roughly 8% falls within the top ten clones.

Sequencing used cultured CD4+ T cells from blood. The rearranged segments are TRBV4-1 and TRBJ2-5, and 8 junctional nucleotides match TRBD1. The origin of this receptor is a human donor with COVID-19. This receptor carries the CDR3 CASRDRDQETQYF. The DNA is TGCGCCAGCAGGGACAGGGACCAAGAGACCCAGTACTTC.